Shown below are 23 T cell receptor beta chains from a single sample sequenced in a study of cytomegalovirus exposure and HLA in healthy donors. The PCR used 60 Vbeta and 13 Jbeta primers. The method was immunoSEQ multiplex PCR; TCRdb's version includes in-frame clones alone and lacks a portion of them. The repertoire table contains tens of thousands of clones. Material for sequencing was PBMCs. These receptors all stem from a woman between 40 and 50 years old in good health and CMV-seropositive.

The chain has TRBV21-1 and TRBJ1-5. TRBV21-1 is an annotated pseudogene. The CDR3 is 15 amino acids. The CDR3: CASSTLWRSGQPQHF. In nucleotides, the CDR3 is TGTGCCAGCAGCACCCTATGGCGGAGCGGACAGCCCCAGCATTTT.

This sequence joins TRBV19 and TRBJ2-5, with TRBD1 matching 10 bases. This CDR3 spans 16 amino acids. Germline CDR1 reads LNHDA; CDR2 reads SQIVND (reference sequence). V lost 6 bases, J lost 5 bases, and 12 bases stayed unmatched. CDR3 sequence reads: CASSPLGTGEGETQYF. The CDR3 DNA is TGTGCCAGTAGCCCCCTAGGGACAGGGGAAGGCGAGACCCAGTACTTC. Together with reference TRBV19 and TRBJ2-5, the CDR3 gives the full variable domain: DGGITQSPKYLFRKEGQNVTLSCEQNLNHDAMYWYRQDPGQGLRLIYYSQIVNDFQKGDIAEGYSVSREKKESFPLTVTSAQKNPTAFYLCASSPLGTGEGETQYFGPGTRLLVL.

The chain recombines TRBV28 with TRBJ1-2; the match to TRBD1 covers 11 bases. The J segment lost 3 bases and the V segment lost 8 bases, leaving 8 bases of the junction unmatched. The V gene's germline CDR1 is MDHEN and CDR2 SYDVKM. The CDR3 has 15 residues. DNA of the CDR3: TGTGCCAGCTTGGACAGGGGGCGATCTTACTATGGCTACACCTTC. It codes for CASLDRGRSYYGYTF.

Turning to this clone: Its ends do not fully match the called genes, so a read error is possible. V usage is TRBV7-3 and J usage is TRBJ1-1; D might be TRBD1 (6 bases). CDR1 is SGHTA and CDR2 is FQGTGA in the germline V gene. There are 14 residues in the CDR3. The CDR3 sequence is CASSFGGANAEAFF. The CDR3 nucleotides are TGTGCCAGCAGCTTCGGGGGGGCGAACGCTGAAGCTTTCTTT. Together with reference TRBV7-3 and TRBJ1-1, the CDR3 gives the full variable domain: GAGVSQTPSNKVTEKGKYVELRCDPISGHTALYWYRQSLGQGPEFLIYFQGTGAADDSGLPNDRFFAVRPEGSVSTLKIQRTERGDSAVYLCASSFGGANAEAFFGQGTRLTVV.

V is TRBV5-1 and J is TRBJ2-2; TRBD2 matches at 8 bases. Germline loops: CDR1 SGHRS, CDR2 YFSETQ. J lost 5 bases, V lost 5 bases, and 2 bases had no gene match. This CDR3 is built from 13 residues. The DNA for the CDR3 is TGCGCCAGCAGGGTAGCGGGGACCGGGGAGCTGTTTTTT. This codes for CASRVAGTGELFF.

This chain joins TRBV4-3 and TRBJ1-5, with D unclear. V lost 0 bases and J 2 bases, leaving 8 bases between the germline ends. Germline V gene lookup returns CDR1 LGHNA and CDR2 YSLEER. The CDR3 is made up of 15 amino acids. The CDR3 DNA reads as TGCGCCAGCAGCCAAGAATTGGGAGGCAATCAGCCCCAGCATTTT. Its translation: CASSQELGGNQPQHF.

The genes are TRBV7-7 and TRBJ2-1; 8 bases fit TRBD2. The ends lost 5 bases at V and 8 bases at J; junction bases unmatched: 11. The CDR3 runs to 15 residues. Germline lookup yields CDR1 SSHAT and CDR2 FNYEAQ (reference sequence). DNA for the CDR3: TGTGCCAGCAGCCCTATGTCGGGGGGGCCCCATGAGCAGTTCTTC. Translated: CASSPMSGGPHEQFF.

The chain links TRBV29-1 to TRBJ2-5; D is ambiguous. Germline-derived CDR1 and CDR2 are SQVTM and ANQGSEA. This CDR3 contains 11 residues. Deletions cut 5 bases from V and 5 bases from J, with 9 bases between. The CDR3 DNA reads as TGCAGCGTTTTACTGCGTGAGACCCAGTACTTC. Protein: CSVLLRETQYF.

The J gene is TRBJ1-4, the V gene TRBV5-1; 7 bases align to TRBD1. The CDR3 length is 14 residues. Germline V gene lookup returns CDR1 SGHRS and CDR2 YFSETQ. V dropped 4 bases and J dropped 6; count of bases not matched to a gene: 6. In nucleotides, the CDR3 is TGCGCCAGCAGCCAAGGGGGCGTTGATGAAAAACTGTTTTTT. Its translation: CASSQGGVDEKLFF. The variable domain in full, completed from reference TRBV5-1 and TRBJ1-4, reads KAGVTQTPRYLIKTRGQQVTLSCSPISGHRSVSWYQQTPGQGLQFLFEYFSETQRNKGNFPGRFSGRQFSNSRSEMNVSTLELGDSALYLCASSQGGVDEKLFFGSGTQLSVL.

The J gene is TRBJ1-2, the V gene TRBV7-9; D remains unclear. The germline V gene encodes CDR1 SEHNR and CDR2 FQNEAQ (reference sequence). Trimming pared 5 bases from V and 8 bases from J, leaving 18 bases between. The CDR3 runs to 14 residues. CDR3 DNA sequence: TGTGCCAGCAGCCCAACGGCGGCCCCCGGCGGCTACACCTTC. It yields the protein CASSPTAAPGGYTF.

The V and J genes are TRBV4-3 and TRBJ2-5, with 11 bases matching TRBD2. Germline CDR1 LGHNA, CDR2 YSLEER. With V trimmed by 6 bases and J by 4 bases, 7 bases remained unmatched. The CDR3 has 15 amino acids. Here the CDR3 reads CASRPGLADSETQYF. CDR3 bases: TGCGCCAGCAGGCCGGGACTAGCGGATTCAGAGACCCAGTACTTC.

The CDR3 nucleotides are TGTGCCAGCAGGGTCGGGCAGCCAGGGGATACGCAGTATTTT. Translation: CASRVGQPGDTQYF. The chain recombines TRBV6-5 with TRBJ2-3; TRBD1 is a possible D gene (5 bases). Looked up from germline, CDR1 is MNHEY and CDR2 is SVGAGI. Between the trimmed V and J ends, which lost 6 bases and 6 bases, there was a span of 16 bases. The CDR3 loop spans 14 amino acids.

CDR3 protein: CASSMGRNSGNTIYF. In nucleotides, the CDR3 is TGTGCCAGTAGTATGGGCAGAAACTCTGGAAACACCATATATTTT. The chain recombines TRBV19 with TRBJ1-3; unclear D gene. CDR1 is LNHDA and CDR2 is SQIVND in the germline V gene (reference sequence). The CDR3 spans 15 residues. V dropped 3 bases and J dropped 0 bases, with 9 bases sitting between them.

The chain is built from TRBV30 and TRBJ1-2; 9 nucleotides match TRBD1. Germline assignment: CDR1 GTSNPN and CDR2 SVGIG (reference sequence). There are 15 residues in the CDR3. V gave up 3 bases and J gave up 0 bases; unmatched junction bases: 5. This CDR3 is CAWRGQGRTNYGYTF. CDR3 nucleotides: TGTGCCTGGAGGGGACAGGGACGAACTAACTATGGCTACACCTTC.

The chain is built from TRBV7-2 and TRBJ2-4, with 7 bases that match TRBD2. The germline gives CDR1 SGHTA, CDR2 FQGNSA. The trim removed 2 bases at V and 6 bases at J, leaving 4 bases unmatched. The CDR3 sequence is 14 residues long. The CDR3 is CASSLLGGVNIQYF. In DNA form, the CDR3 reads TGTGCCAGCAGCTTACTGGGAGGGGTAAACATTCAGTACTTC.

This chain connects TRBV5-4 to TRBJ1-4; D is ambiguous. Germline loops: CDR1 SGHNT, CDR2 YYREEE (reference sequence). This CDR3 has 15 amino acids. Trimming took off 0 bases at V and 5 bases at J, with 11 bases between the two ends. The CDR3, as DNA: TGTGCCAGCAGCTTGGACCCATCCGGGAATGAAAAACTGTTTTTT. This translates into CASSLDPSGNEKLFF.

This chain links TRBV5-1 with TRBJ2-3, with 10 bases aligning to TRBD2. Germline V gene lookup returns CDR1 SGHRS and CDR2 YFSETQ. The CDR3 sequence is 16 residues long. The V and J ends lost 4 bases and 3 bases, in that order; junction bases with no gene match: 8. The CDR3 DNA follows: TGCGCCAGCAGCCAGCCTAGCGGGGGAGTGACAGATACGCAGTATTTT. It translates to CASSQPSGGVTDTQYF. The full variable domain, in which reference TRBV5-1 and TRBJ2-3 provide the parts outside the CDR3, is KAGVTQTPRYLIKTRGQQVTLSCSPISGHRSVSWYQQTPGQGLQFLFEYFSETQRNKGNFPGRFSGRQFSNSRSEMNVSTLELGDSALYLCASSQPSGGVTDTQYFGPGTRLTVL.

The gene calls are TRBV21-1 and TRBJ2-2; the table assigns TRBD1, which was not confirmed against the DNA. TRBV21-1 is a known pseudogene. This CDR3 is 16 amino acids long. The CDR3 region has the DNA TGTGCCAGCAGCAATATGGGGACAGTCTCTTTCGGGGAGCTGTTTTTT. It specifies CASSNMGTVSFGELFF.

The rearrangement uses TRBV7-8 and TRBJ2-5; TRBD2 aligns across 15 bases. CDR1 SGHVS and CDR2 FQNEAQ come from the germline V gene. Germline trimming cut 4 bases from V and 2 bases from J; bases unmatched to any gene: 8. The CDR3 contains 18 residues. The CDR3, as DNA: TGTGCCAGCAGCTCGGGACTAGCGGGGGGTCCGTTACAAGAGACCCAGTACTTC. Amino acid sequence: CASSSGLAGGPLQETQYF.

As DNA, the CDR3 is TGTGCCATCAGGGAGACAGGGCTCTCCTACGAGCAGTACTTC. Translating gives CAIRETGLSYEQYF. The chain has TRBV10-3 and TRBJ2-7, with 7 bases fitting TRBD1. J lost 0 bases, V lost 6 bases, and 5 bases had no gene match. This CDR3 comprises 14 residues. Germline lookup yields CDR1 ENHRY and CDR2 SYGVKD.

The chain couples TRBV2 to TRBJ1-6, with D hard to call. The length of the CDR3 is 15 residues. CDR1 SNHLY and CDR2 FYNNEI come from the germline V gene. The V gene lost 6 bases and the J gene lost 4 bases, with 13 bases spanning the gap. The CDR3 nucleotides are TGTGCCAGCAGCCGGGAGCACACATATAATTCACCCCTCCACTTT. Protein product: CASSREHTYNSPLHF.

V gene TRBV14 combines with J gene TRBJ1-1, with 7 bases fitting TRBD1. Per the germline V gene, CDR1 is SGHDN and CDR2 is FVKESK. CDR3 length: 16 amino acids. V shed 5 bases and J 2 bases; nucleotides not matched to a gene: 11. CDR3 sequence reads: CASSYTGARLNTEAFF. The CDR3 DNA is TGTGCCAGCAGCTATACAGGGGCGCGACTAAACACTGAAGCTTTCTTT.

The CDR3 sequence: CAISGGHSNTEAFF. The CDR3 DNA sequence: TGTGCCATCAGTGGGGGACATTCGAACACTGAAGCTTTCTTT. The rearrangement uses TRBV10-3 and TRBJ1-1; D is perhaps TRBD1 (6 bases). The CDR3 is 14 residues long. Germline loops: CDR1 ENHRY, CDR2 SYGVKD. Trimming shortened V by 4 bases and J by 1 base, and 10 bases separated the two germline ends.